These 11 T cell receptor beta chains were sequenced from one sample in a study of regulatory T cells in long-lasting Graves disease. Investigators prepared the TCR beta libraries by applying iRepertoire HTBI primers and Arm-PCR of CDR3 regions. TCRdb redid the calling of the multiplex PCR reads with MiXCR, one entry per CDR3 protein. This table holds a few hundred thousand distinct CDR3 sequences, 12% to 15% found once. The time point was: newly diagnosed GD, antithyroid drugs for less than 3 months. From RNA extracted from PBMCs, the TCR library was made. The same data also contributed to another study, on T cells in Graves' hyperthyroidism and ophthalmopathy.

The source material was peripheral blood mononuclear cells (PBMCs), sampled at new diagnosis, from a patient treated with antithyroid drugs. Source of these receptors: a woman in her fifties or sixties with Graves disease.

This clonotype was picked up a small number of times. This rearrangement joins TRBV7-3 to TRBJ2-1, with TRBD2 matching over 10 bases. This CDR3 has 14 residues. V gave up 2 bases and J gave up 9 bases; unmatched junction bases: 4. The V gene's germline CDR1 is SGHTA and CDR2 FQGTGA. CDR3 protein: CASSLLAGETEQFF. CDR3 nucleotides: TGTGCCAGCAGCTTACTAGCGGGAGAGACTGAGCAGTTCTTC.

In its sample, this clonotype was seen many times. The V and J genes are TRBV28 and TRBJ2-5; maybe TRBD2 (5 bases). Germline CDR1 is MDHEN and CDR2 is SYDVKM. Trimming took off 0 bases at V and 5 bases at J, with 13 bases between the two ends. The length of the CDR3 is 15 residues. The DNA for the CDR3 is TGTGCCAGCAGTTTATGGGTGGGAGTCCCCGAGACCCAGTACTTC. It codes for CASSLWVGVPETQYF.

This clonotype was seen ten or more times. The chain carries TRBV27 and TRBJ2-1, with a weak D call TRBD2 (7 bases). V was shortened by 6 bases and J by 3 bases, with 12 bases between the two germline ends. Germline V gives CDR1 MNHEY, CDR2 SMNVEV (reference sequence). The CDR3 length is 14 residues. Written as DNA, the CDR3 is TGTGCCAGCAGCGTAGGGGGGGTCTACAATGAGCAGTTCTTC. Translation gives CASSVGGVYNEQFF.

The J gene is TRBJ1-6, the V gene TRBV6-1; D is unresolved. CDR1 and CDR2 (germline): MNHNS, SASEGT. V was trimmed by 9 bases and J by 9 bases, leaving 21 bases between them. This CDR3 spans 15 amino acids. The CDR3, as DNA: TGTGCCAGGGAACTCGGTGGCAACCCCCTTTCACCCCTCCACTTT. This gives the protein CARELGGNPLSPLHF.

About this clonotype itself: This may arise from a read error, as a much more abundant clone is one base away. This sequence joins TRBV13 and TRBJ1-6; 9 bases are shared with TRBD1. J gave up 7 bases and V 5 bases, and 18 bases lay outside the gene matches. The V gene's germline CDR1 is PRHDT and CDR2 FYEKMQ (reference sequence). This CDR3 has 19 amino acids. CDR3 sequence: CASSPRDRVSGLGNSPLHF. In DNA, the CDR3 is TGTGCCAGCAGCCCCCGGGACAGGGTCAGCGGTCTAGGGAATTCACCCCTCCACTTT. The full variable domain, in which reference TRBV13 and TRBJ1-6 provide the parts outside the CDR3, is AAGVIQSPRHLIKEKRETATLKCYPIPRHDTVYWYQQGPGQDPQFLISFYEKMQSDKGSIPDRFSAQQFSDYHSELNMSSLELGDSALYFCASSPRDRVSGLGNSPLHFGNGTRLTVT.

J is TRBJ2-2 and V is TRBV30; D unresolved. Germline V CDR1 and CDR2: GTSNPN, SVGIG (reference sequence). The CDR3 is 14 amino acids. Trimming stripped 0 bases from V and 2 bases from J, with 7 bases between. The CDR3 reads CAWSVALNTGELFF. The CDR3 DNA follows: TGTGCCTGGAGTGTAGCGCTCAACACCGGGGAGCTGTTTTTT.

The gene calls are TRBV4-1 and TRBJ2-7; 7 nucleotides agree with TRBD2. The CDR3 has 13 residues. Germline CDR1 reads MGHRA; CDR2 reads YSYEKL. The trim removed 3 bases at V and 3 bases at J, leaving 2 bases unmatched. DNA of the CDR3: TGCGCCAGCAGCCAGACTAGCCTCTACGAGCAGTACTTC. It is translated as CASSQTSLYEQYF.

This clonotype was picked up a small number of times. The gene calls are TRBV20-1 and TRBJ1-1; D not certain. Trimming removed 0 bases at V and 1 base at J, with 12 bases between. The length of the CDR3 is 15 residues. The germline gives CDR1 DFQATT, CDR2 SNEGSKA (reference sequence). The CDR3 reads CSARDVVAGNTEAFF. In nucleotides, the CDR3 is TGCAGTGCTAGAGATGTGGTCGCCGGGAACACTGAAGCTTTCTTT.

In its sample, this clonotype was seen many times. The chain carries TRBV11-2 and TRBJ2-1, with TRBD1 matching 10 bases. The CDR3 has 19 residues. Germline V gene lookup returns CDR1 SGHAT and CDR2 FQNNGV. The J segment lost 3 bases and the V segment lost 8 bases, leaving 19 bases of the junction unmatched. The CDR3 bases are TGTGCCAGCCGAGAGACGGGACAGGGGTTATTGGCTCACTACAATGAGCAGTTCTTC. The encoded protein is CASRETGQGLLAHYNEQFF.

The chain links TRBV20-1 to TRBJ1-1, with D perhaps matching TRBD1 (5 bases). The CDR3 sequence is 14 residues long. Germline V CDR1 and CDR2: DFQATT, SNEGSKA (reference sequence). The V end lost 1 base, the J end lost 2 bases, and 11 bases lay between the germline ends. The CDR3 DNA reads TGCAGTGCTAGAGTCAAGGGGAGCAACACTGAAGCTTTCTTT. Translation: CSARVKGSNTEAFF.

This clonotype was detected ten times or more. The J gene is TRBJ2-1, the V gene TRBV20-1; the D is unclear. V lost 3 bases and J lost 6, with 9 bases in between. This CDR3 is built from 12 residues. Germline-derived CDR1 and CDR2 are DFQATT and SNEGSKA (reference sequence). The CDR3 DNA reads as TGCAGTGCTAGGTACTTACCCAATGAGCAGTTCTTC. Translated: CSARYLPNEQFF.